This T cell receptor (beta chain) was sequenced for a study of cytomegalovirus exposure and HLA in healthy donors. The wider study: In terms of ancestry, the Caucasian-associated cluster contained around 79% of the roughly 400 genotyped donors.

The PCR used 60 Vbeta and 13 Jbeta primers. In the original workflow: Later, roughly 86 million unique TCR beta chains were counted in an analysis, and some 10 million of them were shared. The protocol was immunoSEQ multiplex PCR, while the TCRdb copy is restricted to in-frame clones and leaves out a portion. The V and J calls and clone size were taken over from that table, and D and trimming were inferred from the DNA. In the table there are about 98,000 clones, about 81% of which are singletons. The table lists this clone with a count of one. The antigen remains undetermined. With 10 bases removed from V and 0 bases from J, the gap between germline ends came to 19 bases. Germline assignment: CDR1 SEHNR and CDR2 FQNEAQ (reference sequence). The CDR3 loop spans 17 amino acids. Study observations and caveats: Likely technical artifact: a cluster of highly shared sequence variants.

Material for sequencing was PBMCs. This chain joins TRBV7-9 and TRBJ1-6; D is ambiguous. The sequence was obtained from a man aged 35 to 55 in good health and CMV-seronegative. The CDR3 reads CATYPPGMSSYNSPLHF. In nucleotides, the CDR3 is TGTGCCACCTATCCCCCGGGGATGAGCTCCTATAATTCACCCCTCCACTTT.